This T cell receptor (beta chain) appears in the sequencing data of a study of blood T cell repertoires in COVID-19. For the study at large: Sites across the United States, Italy and Spain contributed samples from acute and convalescent COVID-19. The analysed material was cDNA or gDNA that came from T cells, B-cell-depleted T cells, or PBMCs.

Trimming took 3 bases from V and 7 from J; bases not matched to a gene: 4. Per germline, CDR1 MGHRA and CDR2 YSYEKL. The CDR3 extends over 13 amino acids. Original processing methods: Estimation of nucleated cell counts was performed using reference gene primer amplification. The repertoire was sequenced with immunoSEQ multiplex PCR; TCRdb's copy has only in-frame clones and lacks some. V, J and clone size reflect that table, while D and trimming were determined from the DNA. The sample yields 65,000 to 90,000 clones, approximately 76% seen once. The clonotype originates from a man aged 70-80 years with active or convalescent COVID-19. The rearrangement uses TRBV4-1 and TRBJ2-3; 7 bases fit TRBD2. Sequencing used peripheral blood. In DNA, the CDR3 is TGCGCCAGCAGCCAGGGGGGGGTGAATACGCAGTATTTT. This encodes CASSQGGVNTQYF.